At least ten counts were recorded for the clone carrying this T cell receptor beta chain. One end of the junction varies from germline; a read error may be responsible. Germline lookup yields CDR1 DFQATT and CDR2 SNEGSKA (reference sequence). This CDR3 region has 17 residues. The sample is drawn from a study of T cells in Graves' hyperthyroidism and ophthalmopathy. At the level of the study: Peripheral blood draws took place at initial diagnosis, ahead of any treatment.

Orbital computed tomography and thyroid ultrasound, together with serum TRAb and thyroxine and clinical symptoms, were used for diagnoses. Fresh peripheral blood, 10 ml, was the source of the PBMCs. The investigators amplified TCR beta CDR3 regions from RNA transcripts. First-round RT-PCR targeting the TCR CDR3 was performed with the HTBI primer set. MiXCR, applied by TCRdb to the multiplex PCR reads, yields one record per CDR3 protein. The sample consists of 690,000 or so distinct CDR3 sequences, around 19% of them appearing once. The sample consisted of blood. The sequence came from a woman aged 50 to 60 with Graves' hyperthyroidism that later progressed to Graves' ophthalmopathy. V is TRBV20-1 and J is TRBJ2-5; D is uncertain. The CDR3 region is CSARDRMFEAVQKTQYF. CDR3 DNA: TGCAGTGCTAGAGATCGGATGTTCGAGGCGGTCCAAAAGACCCAGTACTTC.